Listed below are T cell receptor beta chains from one sample, sequenced in a study of T cells of healthy individuals. From the 5' RACE reads, TCRdb called clonotypes with MiXCR, one entry per CDR3 protein. The data show tens of thousands of distinct CDR3 sequences, with under 20% seen just once and around 5.1% held by the top ten. The receptors originated from a human donor in good health. Each CDR3 is given with its conserved first and last residue. The order of the fields is clone size, V gene, D gene, J gene, CDR3 protein, CDR3 DNA. The D gene is left open where the match is weak. A row's size may be missing; if present it is once, few, many or a size class.

clone_size: few; v_call: TRBV9; d_call: TRBD1; j_call: TRBJ1-6; cdr3_aa: CASSARQGTYSPLHF; cdr3_nt: TGTGCCAGCAGCGCCCGACAGGGGACCTATTCACCCCTCCACTTT
clone_size: .; v_call: TRBV5-1; d_call: .; j_call: TRBJ2-7; cdr3_aa: CASSPDSAYEQYF; cdr3_nt: TGCGCCAGCAGCCCTGACAGCGCCTACGAGCAGTACTTC
clone_size: .; v_call: TRBV7-3; d_call: .; j_call: TRBJ2-1; cdr3_aa: CASSLTGGGGPYNEQFF; cdr3_nt: TGTGCCAGCAGCTTAACCGGGGGCGGGGGCCCCTACAATGAGCAGTTCTTC
clone_size: .; v_call: TRBV5-1; d_call: .; j_call: TRBJ2-5; cdr3_aa: CASSLTARSEETQYF; cdr3_nt: TGCGCCAGCAGCTTGACAGCGCGTTCGGAAGAGACCCAGTACTTC
clone_size: .; v_call: TRBV20-1; d_call: .; j_call: TRBJ2-3; cdr3_aa: CSTRGGGTDTQYF; cdr3_nt: TGCAGTACCAGGGGGGGAGGAACAGATACGCAGTATTTT
clone_size: .; v_call: TRBV20-1; d_call: TRBD1; j_call: TRBJ1-1; cdr3_aa: CSARDSGQGGYTEAFF; cdr3_nt: TGCAGTGCTAGAGATTCAGGACAGGGGGGATACACTGAAGCTTTCTTT
clone_size: few; v_call: TRBV28; d_call: TRBD1; j_call: TRBJ2-7; cdr3_aa: CASSFRGQSYEQYF; cdr3_nt: TGTGCCAGCAGTTTCCGGGGACAGTCCTACGAGCAGTACTTC
clone_size: few; v_call: TRBV10-1; d_call: .; j_call: TRBJ2-5; cdr3_aa: CASAPRRNPPGTQYF; cdr3_nt: TGCGCCAGCGCTCCAAGGAGGAATCCCCCGGGGACCCAGTACTTC
clone_size: once; v_call: TRBV20-1; d_call: .; j_call: TRBJ2-7; cdr3_aa: CSAARDTTYEQYF; cdr3_nt: TGCAGTGCAGCCAGGGATACCACCTACGAGCAGTACTTC
clone_size: many; v_call: TRBV5-4; d_call: .; j_call: TRBJ1-5; cdr3_aa: CASSTQGTQPQHF; cdr3_nt: TGTGCCAGCAGCACACAGGGTACTCAGCCCCAGCATTTT
clone_size: medium-sized; v_call: TRBV12-3/TRBV12-4; d_call: TRBD1; j_call: TRBJ2-7; cdr3_aa: CASSFGQGYEQYF; cdr3_nt: TGTGCCAGCAGTTTCGGACAGGGCTACGAGCAGTACTTC
clone_size: .; v_call: TRBV28; d_call: .; j_call: TRBJ2-5; cdr3_aa: CASSGGAETQYF; cdr3_nt: TGTGCCAGCAGTGGGGGGGCGGAGACCCAGTACTTC
clone_size: .; v_call: TRBV20-1; d_call: .; j_call: TRBJ2-3; cdr3_aa: CSARAFPDRPDTQYF; cdr3_nt: TGCAGTGCTAGAGCCTTCCCCGACAGACCGGATACGCAGTATTTT
clone_size: many; v_call: TRBV27; d_call: .; j_call: TRBJ2-1; cdr3_aa: CASSLSSTGRGNEQFF; cdr3_nt: TGTGCCAGCAGTTTAAGCTCGACAGGGAGGGGCAATGAGCAGTTCTTC
clone_size: .; v_call: TRBV12-3/TRBV12-4; d_call: TRBD1; j_call: TRBJ1-2; cdr3_aa: CASSPGQLYGYTF; cdr3_nt: TGTGCCAGCAGTCCGGGACAGCTCTATGGCTACACCTTC
clone_size: many; v_call: TRBV4-1; d_call: .; j_call: TRBJ2-1; cdr3_aa: CASSQDSTGNYNEQFF; cdr3_nt: TGCGCCAGCAGCCAAGATTCAACGGGGAATTACAATGAGCAGTTCTTC